These T cell receptor beta chains were read from a single sample in a study of monozygotic twins with inflammatory bowel disease. TCRdb reprocessed the 5' RACE reads and reports one entry per CDR3 protein, with no DNA. The specimen's table records under 350,000 distinct CDR3 sequences. The sample taken for sequencing was blood. Receptor source: a human donor with ulcerative colitis or Crohn's disease, or a healthy co-twin of an affected twin (not recorded which). The CDR3 runs from the conserved cysteine through the conserved F or W. The order of the fields is V gene, J gene, CDR3 protein.

TRBV15	TRBJ2-5	CATSTADNQGRETQYF
TRBV18	TRBJ1-1	CASSPQAMGQIEAFF
TRBV7-2	TRBJ1-2	CASRSQGTFGYTF
TRBV9	TRBJ2-3	CASSVVAMGTDTQYF
TRBV6-2/TRBV6-3	TRBJ2-1	CASGRIGLAGANEQFF
TRBV4-3	TRBJ2-1	CASSHLAGLYNEQFF
TRBV20-1	TRBJ2-1	CSARFPKRGGYEQFF
TRBV6-1	TRBJ2-7	CASSLTSLGSYEQYF
TRBV7-8	TRBJ2-5	CASRRRGAIQETQYF
TRBV14	TRBJ2-1	CASSHFGGGYNEQFF
TRBV6-2/TRBV6-3	TRBJ2-7	CASSATGRGLYEQYF
TRBV5-4	TRBJ2-3	CASSSLATPTDTQYF
TRBV12-3/TRBV12-4	TRBJ1-2	CASRGRDQEGYTF
TRBV6-2/TRBV6-3	TRBJ1-5	CASSYGPNQPQHF
TRBV20-1	TRBJ2-7	CSARRRTGDEQYF
TRBV24-1	TRBJ2-2	CATSGVVNTGELFF
TRBV5-6	TRBJ2-2	CASSRDTANTGELFF
TRBV27	TRBJ1-3	CASSRRQGTSGNTIYF
TRBV5-1	TRBJ1-1	CASSLESGLTEAFF
TRBV6-2/TRBV6-3	TRBJ1-1	CASSLETNTEAFF
TRBV6-2/TRBV6-3	TRBJ2-7	CASTKAPSIAYEQYF
TRBV7-2	TRBJ2-7	CASSLEIGPTYEQYF
TRBV20-1	TRBJ2-7	CSVRQVQYEEQYF
TRBV7-9	TRBJ2-7	CASSYPPGASGEKQYF
TRBV7-6	TRBJ2-5	CASSLVEKWGTQYF
TRBV5-1	TRBJ1-1	CASSGQGVPNTEAFF
TRBV4-3	TRBJ2-3	CASSLAGPLTDTQYF
TRBV27	TRBJ2-7	CASRGHRVQGSYEQYF
TRBV28	TRBJ2-5	CASTSSGRQTQYF
TRBV6-2/TRBV6-3	TRBJ2-2	CASNPYTGELFF
TRBV5-1	TRBJ2-3	CASSLQGEGTDTQYF
TRBV11-2	TRBJ2-7	CASSSTGGSGEQYF
TRBV19	TRBJ1-2	CASSSTGRVRSYGYTF
TRBV7-6	TRBJ2-2	CASTSRIGGELFF
TRBV27	TRBJ2-1	CASSLLRAGGYNEQFF
TRBV29-1	TRBJ1-1	CSGRMNTEAFF
TRBV5-6	TRBJ1-2	CASSSQQVRGYGYTF
TRBV7-2	TRBJ2-3	CASSLTGNPPDTQYF
TRBV9	TRBJ2-7	CASSVGGQGYHEQYF
TRBV19	TRBJ1-4	CASSIGGMHEKLFF
TRBV13	TRBJ2-7	CASSYLPGEQYF
TRBV4-1	TRBJ2-7	CASSPQDTYVEQYF
TRBV2	TRBJ2-5	CASLGEQETQYF
TRBV18	TRBJ2-5	CASSPLRTRGAETQYF
TRBV4-3	TRBJ2-7	CASSQDYGTGWSYEQYF
TRBV7-9	TRBJ1-3	CASSPFGNTIYF
TRBV5-1	TRBJ2-1	CPSSLGASSYNEQFF
TRBV7-9	TRBJ1-2	CASSPRGQGWNYGYTF
TRBV10-3	TRBJ2-3	CAISGFGAGVTDTQYF
TRBV27	TRBJ2-2	CASSTRGQDTGELFF
TRBV12-3/TRBV12-4	TRBJ2-7	CASSSGGVGAGYEQYF
TRBV5-6	TRBJ2-3	CAISLKEYTQYF
TRBV9	TRBJ2-4	CASSQIAGGLLNIQYF
TRBV12-3/TRBV12-4	TRBJ1-5	CASSVLYSNQPQHF
TRBV11-1	TRBJ2-3	CASTVDSGTSGSLTDTQYF
TRBV25-1	TRBJ2-7	CATASGFSYEQYF
TRBV18	TRBJ2-5	CASSPGLWETQYF
TRBV21-1	TRBJ2-5	CASSSRRKGLAGVETQYF
TRBV2	TRBJ1-6	CASSGYEPSNSPLHF
TRBV11-2	TRBJ2-1	CASSANLAGGRNEQFF